These 8 T cell receptor beta chains originate from one sample sequenced in a study of T cell changes during pregnancy in multiple sclerosis. Assay: immunoSEQ multiplex PCR; the TCRdb copy retains only in-frame clones and omits some. In the table there are tens of thousands of clones, approximately 90% of which are singletons. The source material was CD4+ T cells from peripheral blood mononuclear cells, sampled before pregnancy. These receptors all come from a female donor with multiple sclerosis, enrolled in a pregnancy study.

This rearrangement joins TRBV27 to TRBJ1-2, with 9 nucleotides matching TRBD1. Germline CDR1 MNHEY, CDR2 SMNVEV (reference sequence). The V segment lost 6 bases and the J segment 4 bases; nucleotides outside the gene matches: 12. This CDR3 comprises 16 residues. The chain's CDR3 is CASSPVGTGSFYGYTF. CDR3 nucleotide sequence: TGTGCCAGCAGCCCCGTCGGGACAGGGTCGTTCTATGGCTACACCTTC.

The count of this clone is one. The V call is TRBV19, the J call TRBJ1-2, with D possibly TRBD1 on 6 matching bases. CDR3 size: 15 residues. The germline gives CDR1 LNHDA, CDR2 SQIVND (reference sequence). Trimming shortened V by 6 bases and J by 4 bases, and 18 bases separated the two germline ends. The CDR3 coding sequence is TGTGCCAGTAGAGCGGAGGACAGAACTCCCTATGGCTACACCTTC. It encodes CASRAEDRTPYGYTF.

The chain is built from TRBV4-2 and TRBJ2-7, with D perhaps TRBD2 (8 bases). Trimming stripped 1 base from V and 3 bases from J, with 22 bases between. Germline values: CDR1 LGHNA, CDR2 YNFKEQ. The CDR3 is made up of 18 amino acids. In DNA, the CDR3 is TGTGCCAGCAGCCAAGCGGGAGGGGGCCCGAGTTCGGGCTACGAGCAGTACTTC. Protein product: CASSQAGGGPSSGYEQYF.

This clone was seen just once. The chain uses TRBV4-3 and TRBJ2-2; D is unclear. V lost 1 base, J lost 5 bases, and 11 bases lay in between. CDR3 size: 15 residues. From germline, CDR1 is LGHNA and CDR2 YSLEER. The CDR3 DNA is TGCGCCAGCAGCCAAGGGTCCCACGGGACCGGGGAGCTGTTTTTT. This translates into CASSQGSHGTGELFF.

The CDR3 DNA reads as TGTGCCAGCAGTGGGGGAGGATTTGATCAGCCCCAGCATTTT. Translating it yields CASSGGGFDQPQHF. The V gene is TRBV2, the J gene TRBJ1-5; D unresolved. V lost 4 bases, J lost 5 bases, and 12 bases lay in between. Per the germline V gene, CDR1 is SNHLY and CDR2 is FYNNEI. The CDR3 consists of 14 residues. Complete variable domain (other parts from reference TRBV2 and TRBJ1-5): EPEVTQTPSHQVTQMGQEVILRCVPISNHLYFYWYRQILGQKVEFLVSFYNNEISEKSEIFDDQFSVERPDGSNFTLKIRSTKLEDSAMYFCASSGGGFDQPQHFGDGTRLSIL.

CDR3 in DNA: TGTGCCAGCAGTTTAAGGGGTACCGGGACAGGGCTTTTATATGGCTACACCTTC. Translated: CASSLRGTGTGLLYGYTF. The chain is built from TRBV27 and TRBJ1-2; TRBD1 aligns across 9 bases. V lost 2 bases and J lost 5; bases outside the gene matches: 15. Germline-derived CDR1 and CDR2 are MNHEY and SMNVEV (reference sequence). The CDR3 spans 18 residues.

The rearrangement uses TRBV5-1 and TRBJ2-5, with a tentative D call TRBD1 (6 bases). The last part of the DNA fits TRBJ2-7 better; the J call may be wrong. This CDR3 has 14 residues. The V gene's germline CDR1 is SGHRS and CDR2 YFSETQ. This CDR3 reads CASSFRGRLYEQYF. Written as DNA, the CDR3 is TGCGCCAGCAGCTTCAGGGGTCGCTTGTACGAGCAGTACTTC.

The chain carries TRBV5-4 and TRBJ2-5, with TRBD2 matching 8 bases. Germline-derived CDR1 and CDR2 are SGHNT and YYREEE (reference sequence). The CDR3 sequence is 15 residues long. With 2 bases clipped from V and 0 bases from J, the junction kept 3 bases outside the gene matches. The CDR3 here is CASSFLRGDQETQYF. The CDR3 DNA reads TGTGCCAGCAGCTTCTTGCGGGGGGACCAAGAGACCCAGTACTTC. The variable domain in full, completed from reference TRBV5-4 and TRBJ2-5, reads ETGVTQSPTHLIKTRGQQVTLRCSSQSGHNTVSWYQQALGQGPQFIFQYYREEENGRGNFPPRFSGLQFPNYSSELNVNALELDDSALYLCASSFLRGDQETQYFGPGTRLLVL.